This passage covers 4 T cell receptor beta chains from one sample sequenced in a study of cytomegalovirus exposure and HLA in healthy donors. Amplification used 60 Vbeta primers and 13 Jbeta primers. Sequencing was performed with immunoSEQ multiplex PCR; in TCRdb, only in-frame clones are kept and a portion is missing. Of 130,000 to 150,000 clones in the sample, over 65% are singletons; the top ten hold around 2.9%. The sample comprised PBMCs. All receptors derive from a female donor in good health and CMV-seronegative.

The chain links TRBV28 to TRBJ2-5, with TRBD2 as a possible D gene (5 bases). The end of the DNA fits TRBJ2-7 better, so the J call may be wrong. CDR1 is MDHEN, CDR2 SYDVKM, per germline. The CDR3 is 15 residues long. The CDR3 nucleotides read TGTGCCAGCAGTTCGGGATCCCCAGCCCCCTACGAGCAGTACTTC. It translates to CASSSGSPAPYEQYF.

The chain carries TRBV9 and TRBJ1-1, with 7 nucleotides matching TRBD1. The V and J ends lost 3 bases and 4 bases, in that order; junction bases with no gene match: 9. There are 15 residues in the CDR3. The germline V gene has CDR1 SGDLS and CDR2 YYNGEE. The CDR3 nucleotides read TGTGCCAGCAGCGGCCCGACAGGGTTGAGCACTGAAGCTTTCTTT. Translated, it gives CASSGPTGLSTEAFF.

V gene TRBV18 combines with J gene TRBJ2-5; D is unresolved. Trimming removed 3 bases at V and 4 bases at J, with 9 bases between. This CDR3 is built from 13 residues. CDR1 and CDR2 (germline): KGHSH, LQKENI. CDR3 in amino acids: CASSPISRETQYF. CDR3 DNA sequence: TGTGCCAGCTCACCGATTTCGAGAGAGACCCAGTACTTC.

The CDR3 is CASSPPPLDRATSYEQYF. CDR3 bases: TGTGCCAGCAGTCCTCCCCCCTTAGACAGGGCTACGTCTTACGAGCAGTACTTC. The chain links TRBV2 to TRBJ2-7; TRBD1 matches at 7 bases. The J segment lost 4 bases and the V segment lost 5 bases, leaving 20 bases of the junction unmatched. The CDR3 has 18 residues. Germline CDR1 is SNHLY and CDR2 is FYNNEI.